Listed below are T cell receptor beta chains from one sample, sequenced in a study of metastatic and nonmetastatic thyroid tumors. Using MiXCR, TCRdb re-called clones from the PCR reads. Among around 19,000 clones listed, approximately 30% were seen once. Input material: blood. The origin of the receptors is a female donor with papillary thyroid cancer or a benign thyroid nodule (not recorded which). Some clones in this sample may be carry-over from other donors' samples. Both conserved end residues are part of each CDR3. Fields, in order: V gene, J gene, D gene, clone size, CDR3 DNA, CDR3 protein. A D gene is named only where the DNA matches it firmly. The size entry is marked missing in some rows and otherwise reads once, few, many or a size class.

V: TRBV3-1
J: TRBJ1-5
D: .
size: .
DNA: TGTGCCAGCAGCCAGTCGTGGGTCACCCAGCATTTT
CDR3: CASSQSWVTQHF

V: TRBV20-1
J: TRBJ1-1
D: .
size: many
DNA: TGCAGTGCTTTTGGGGGGAACACTGAAGCTTTCTTT
CDR3: CSAFGGNTEAFF

V: TRBV7-2
J: TRBJ2-2
D: .
size: many
DNA: TGTGCCAGCAGCTTAGACAGAAGGCGGGAGCTGTTTTTT
CDR3: CASSLDRRRELFF

V: TRBV7-2
J: TRBJ2-2
D: .
size: many
DNA: TGTGCCAGCAGCCGCCGTCTAGCGAACACCGGGGAGCTGTTTTTT
CDR3: CASSRRLANTGELFF

V: TRBV20-1
J: TRBJ2-3
D: .
size: .
DNA: TGCAGTGCCCTACCCTCTAGCACAGATACGCAGTATTTT
CDR3: CSALPSSTDTQYF

V: TRBV5-1
J: TRBJ1-4
D: .
size: many
DNA: TGCGCCAGCAGCTTGGGGGGGACTAATGAAAAACTGTTTTTT
CDR3: CASSLGGTNEKLFF

V: TRBV12-3/TRBV12-4
J: TRBJ2-7
D: TRBD1
size: medium-sized
DNA: TGTGCCAGCAGTTTAGCGGGGTCATGGACAGGGGCCAACGAGCAGTACTTC
CDR3: CASSLAGSWTGANEQYF

V: TRBV15
J: TRBJ2-5
D: .
size: many
DNA: TGTGCCACCAGCCTCAACAGGCGGACACTCCAAGAGACCCAGTACTTC
CDR3: CATSLNRRTLQETQYF

V: TRBV11-2
J: TRBJ1-2
D: .
size: once
DNA: TGTGCCAGCAGCTCGAGGACAGCGCCTAGTGGCTACACCTTC
CDR3: CASSSRTAPSGYTF

V: TRBV6-5
J: TRBJ1-2
D: .
size: medium-sized
DNA: TGTGCCAGCAGTTACGGGAGTTCCATCTATGGCTACACCTTC
CDR3: CASSYGSSIYGYTF

V: TRBV7-9
J: TRBJ1-4
D: .
size: many
DNA: TGTGCCAGCAGCCAAGAGGCTGGGGCTAATGAAAAACTGTTTTTT
CDR3: CASSQEAGANEKLFF

V: TRBV30
J: TRBJ1-1
D: .
size: many
DNA: TGTGCCGGGGCCCCCAGGGGAAACACTGAAGCTTTCTTT
CDR3: CAGAPRGNTEAFF

V: TRBV7-2
J: TRBJ1-2
D: .
size: many
DNA: TGTGCCAGCAGTCCGTACCAGTGGAACGGCTACACCTTC
CDR3: CASSPYQWNGYTF

V: TRBV6-1
J: TRBJ1-6
D: TRBD1
size: few
DNA: TGTGCCAGCAGTGAAGGAGACAGGGTTTCACCCCTCCACTTT
CDR3: CASSEGDRVSPLHF

V: TRBV5-1
J: TRBJ1-2
D: TRBD1
size: .
DNA: TGCGCCAGCAGCTTGGTAGGGGGCCATGGCTACACCTTC
CDR3: CASSLVGGHGYTF

V: TRBV2
J: TRBJ2-7
D: .
size: few
DNA: TGTGCCAGCCAACGGACTGTGTCCTACGAGCAATACTTC
CDR3: CASQRTVSYEQYF

V: TRBV28
J: TRBJ2-5
D: TRBD2
size: medium-sized
DNA: TGTGCCAGCAGTTTATACACTTTACTAGCGGGAGAGTCCAAGACCCAGTACTTC
CDR3: CASSLYTLLAGESKTQYF

V: TRBV7-9
J: TRBJ1-1
D: .
size: many
DNA: TGTGCCAGCAGCTTTGAGGAGAACACTGAAGCTTTCTTT
CDR3: CASSFEENTEAFF

V: TRBV4-2
J: TRBJ2-2
D: TRBD2
size: medium-sized
DNA: TGTGCCAGCAGCCAAGGACTAGCGGACACCGGGGAGCTGTTTTTT
CDR3: CASSQGLADTGELFF

V: TRBV28
J: TRBJ1-2
D: TRBD1
size: few
DNA: TGTGCCAGCAGTTCTGGACAGGGGCGAAGTTCTGGCTACACCTTC
CDR3: CASSSGQGRSSGYTF

V: TRBV29-1
J: TRBJ2-7
D: TRBD1
size: many
DNA: TGCAGCGTTGCCGGGACAGGCTCCTACGAGCAGTACTTC
CDR3: CSVAGTGSYEQYF

V: TRBV24-1
J: TRBJ2-1
D: .
size: many
DNA: TGTGCCACCAGTGATACTTACTTACAAGGGAATGAGCAGTTCTTC
CDR3: CATSDTYLQGNEQFF

V: TRBV4-2
J: TRBJ2-7
D: .
size: .
DNA: TGTGCCAGCAGCCAAGAAGGCAGGGGCTACGAGCAGTACTTC
CDR3: CASSQEGRGYEQYF

V: TRBV6-5
J: TRBJ2-1
D: TRBD2
size: .
DNA: TGTGCCAGCAGTTTTCGCGTTAGCGGGGGCTCCTACAATGAGCAGTTCTTC
CDR3: CASSFRVSGGSYNEQFF

V: TRBV2
J: TRBJ2-1
D: .
size: .
DNA: TGTGCCAGCAGTGAAGATAAGGGGGATGAGCAGTTCTTC
CDR3: CASSEDKGDEQFF

V: TRBV7-3
J: TRBJ2-1
D: TRBD1
size: .
DNA: TGTGCCAGCAGCTTAAGGACAGGGGGGCCTCGCGTAGGATCGAATGAGCAGTTCTTC
CDR3: CASSLRTGGPRVGSNEQFF

V: TRBV7-9
J: TRBJ2-3
D: TRBD1
size: many
DNA: TGTGCCAGCAGGCGACAGGGAAGCACAGATACGCAGTATTTT
CDR3: CASRRQGSTDTQYF

V: TRBV2
J: TRBJ1-5
D: .
size: many
DNA: TGTGCCAGCAGCCAAACCGGGAGTCAGCCCCAGCATTTT
CDR3: CASSQTGSQPQHF

V: TRBV6-1
J: TRBJ1-2
D: .
size: .
DNA: TGTGCCAGCAGCAGGACACCCCGTGGCTATGGCTACACCTTC
CDR3: CASSRTPRGYGYTF

V: TRBV5-1
J: TRBJ2-1
D: .
size: once
DNA: TGCGCCAGCAGCTTGGCCGGCGGGACAAATTACAATGAGCAGTTCTTC
CDR3: CASSLAGGTNYNEQFF

V: TRBV4-1
J: TRBJ1-4
D: TRBD1
size: .
DNA: TGCGCCAGCAGCCGGGACAGGGACCGAAAACTGTTTTTT
CDR3: CASSRDRDRKLFF

V: TRBV7-7
J: TRBJ2-5
D: .
size: many
DNA: TGTGCTAGCAGCTTAGGGCGAACCAAGGGAGAGACCCAGTACTTC
CDR3: CASSLGRTKGETQYF

V: TRBV12-3/TRBV12-4
J: TRBJ1-4
D: .
size: many
DNA: TGTGCCAGCAGTTCTGCAGGGGCGGCACGAAATGAAAAACTGTTTTTT
CDR3: CASSSAGAARNEKLFF

V: TRBV20-1
J: TRBJ2-7
D: TRBD1
size: medium-sized
DNA: TGCAGTGCTAGAAGACAGGGCCTCTACGAGCAGTACTTC
CDR3: CSARRQGLYEQYF

V: TRBV5-1
J: TRBJ2-7
D: TRBD1
size: many
DNA: TGCGCCAGCAGCTTGCTGAGGACAGGCTACGAGCAGTACTTC
CDR3: CASSLLRTGYEQYF